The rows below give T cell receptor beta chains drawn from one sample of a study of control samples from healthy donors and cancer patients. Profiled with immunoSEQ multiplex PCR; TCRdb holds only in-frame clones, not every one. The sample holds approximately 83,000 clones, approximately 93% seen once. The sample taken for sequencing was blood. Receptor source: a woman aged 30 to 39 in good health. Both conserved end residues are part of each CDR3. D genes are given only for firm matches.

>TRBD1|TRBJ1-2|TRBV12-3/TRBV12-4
CASSAGGYGYTF
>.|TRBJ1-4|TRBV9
CASSSRQNEDEKLFF
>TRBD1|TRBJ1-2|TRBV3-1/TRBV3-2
CASRRSKGADGYTF
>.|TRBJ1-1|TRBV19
CASSTGAQGYTEAFF
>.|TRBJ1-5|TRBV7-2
CASSLDGQSNQPQHF
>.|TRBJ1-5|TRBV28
CASSLEGDINQPQHF
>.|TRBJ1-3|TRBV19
CASSTRVVVGTIYF
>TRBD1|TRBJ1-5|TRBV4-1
CASSLGQGARSNQPQHF
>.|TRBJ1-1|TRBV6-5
CASSYSMIAEAFF
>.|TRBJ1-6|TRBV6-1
CASSEIPNPGSPLHF
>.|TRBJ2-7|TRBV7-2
CASSSTRDTYEQYF
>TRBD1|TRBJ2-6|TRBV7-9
CASSPGTGLGSGANVLTF
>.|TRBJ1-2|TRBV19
CAANSGQKYGYTF
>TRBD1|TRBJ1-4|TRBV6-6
CASSYADRGRGEKLFF
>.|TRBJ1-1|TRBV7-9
CASSLNRGDTEAFF
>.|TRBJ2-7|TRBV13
CASSRTTDEQYF
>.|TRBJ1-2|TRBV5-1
CASSPSQGPEEGYTF
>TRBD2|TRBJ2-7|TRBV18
CASSETSGATYEQYF
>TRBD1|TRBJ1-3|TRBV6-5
CASSTTGDSGNTIYF
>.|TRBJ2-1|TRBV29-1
CSANRDNSYNEQFF
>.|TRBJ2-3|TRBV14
CASSQSPPGVNLTDTQYF
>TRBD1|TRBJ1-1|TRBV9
CASNSGGTEAFF
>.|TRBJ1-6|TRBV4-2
CASSHGAGYSPLHF
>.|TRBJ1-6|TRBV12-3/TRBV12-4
CASSLSNSPLHF
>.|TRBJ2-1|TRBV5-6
CASSLDQGLYNEQFF
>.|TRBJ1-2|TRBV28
CASSFSAGYGYTF
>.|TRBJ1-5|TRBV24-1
CATSDSKNQPQHF
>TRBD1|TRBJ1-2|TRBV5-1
CASSLEGQGFKGYTF
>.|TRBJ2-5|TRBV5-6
CASSLVGGFSQETQYF
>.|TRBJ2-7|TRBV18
CASSPPSREQYF
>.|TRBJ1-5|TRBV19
CASSIDRGAGTQPQHF
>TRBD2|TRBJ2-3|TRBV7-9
CASSLGLAGGPDTQYF
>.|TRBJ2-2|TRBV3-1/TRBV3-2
CASSRAANTGELFF
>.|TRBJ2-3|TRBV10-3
CAISGDHASTDTQYF
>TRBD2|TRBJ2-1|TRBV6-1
CASSEGTSGSNEQFF
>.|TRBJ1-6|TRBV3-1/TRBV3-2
CASSQGQGYSPLHF
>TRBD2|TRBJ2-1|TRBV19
CASSIGGLAVPGSYNEQFF
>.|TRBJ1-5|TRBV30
CAWSLGLSNQPQHF
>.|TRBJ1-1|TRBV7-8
CASSLSNLGRITEAFF
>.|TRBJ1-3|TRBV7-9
CASSPPSNTIYF
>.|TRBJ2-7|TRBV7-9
CASSRSTDHRLSEQYF
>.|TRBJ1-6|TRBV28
CASSRGFSNNSPLHF
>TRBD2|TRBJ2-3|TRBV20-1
CSASAGATSSTDTQYF
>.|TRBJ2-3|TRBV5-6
CASSGSYRSTDTQYF
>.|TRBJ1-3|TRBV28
CASTSTGYSGNTIYF
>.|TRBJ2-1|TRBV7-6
CASSLVARGVSSDEQFF
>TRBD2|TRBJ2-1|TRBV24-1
CATSDSKPGTNSYNEQFF
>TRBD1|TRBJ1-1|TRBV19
CASSPRTGVNTEAFF
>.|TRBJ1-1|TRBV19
CASSIGTRTEAFF
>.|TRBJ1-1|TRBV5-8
CASSPDLENTEAFF
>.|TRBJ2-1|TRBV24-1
CATHSGFDYNEQFF
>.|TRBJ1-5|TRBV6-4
CASSAESGNQPQHF
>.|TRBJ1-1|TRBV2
CASSVRSVGGGAFF
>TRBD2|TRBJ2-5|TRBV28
CASSGGLAEETQYF